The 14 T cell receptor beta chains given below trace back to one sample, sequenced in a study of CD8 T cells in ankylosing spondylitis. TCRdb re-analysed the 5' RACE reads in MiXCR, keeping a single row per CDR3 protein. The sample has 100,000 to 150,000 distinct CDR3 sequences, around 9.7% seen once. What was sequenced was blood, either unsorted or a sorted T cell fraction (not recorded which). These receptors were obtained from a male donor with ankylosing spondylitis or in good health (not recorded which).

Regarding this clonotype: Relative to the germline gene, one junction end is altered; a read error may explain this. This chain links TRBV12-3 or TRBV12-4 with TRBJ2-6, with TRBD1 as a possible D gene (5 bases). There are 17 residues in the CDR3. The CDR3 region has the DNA TGTGCCAGCAGTCATCAGGGAATGGTGGCTGGGGCCAACGGCCTGACTTTC. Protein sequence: CASSHQGMVAGANGLTF.

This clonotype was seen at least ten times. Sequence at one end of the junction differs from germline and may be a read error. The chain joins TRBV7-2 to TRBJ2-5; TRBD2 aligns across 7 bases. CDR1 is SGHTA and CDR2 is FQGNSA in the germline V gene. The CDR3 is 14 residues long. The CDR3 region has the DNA TGTGCCAGCAGCCCGGGACTAATCGAGGAGACTCAGTACTTC. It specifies CASSPGLIEETQYF.

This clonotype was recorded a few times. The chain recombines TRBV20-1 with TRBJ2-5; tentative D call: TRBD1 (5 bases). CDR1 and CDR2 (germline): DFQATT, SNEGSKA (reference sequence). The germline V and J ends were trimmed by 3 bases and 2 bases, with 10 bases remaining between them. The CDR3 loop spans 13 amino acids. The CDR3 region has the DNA TGCAGTGCTAGGATTCAGGGTCAAGAGACCCAGTACTTC. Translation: CSARIQGQETQYF.

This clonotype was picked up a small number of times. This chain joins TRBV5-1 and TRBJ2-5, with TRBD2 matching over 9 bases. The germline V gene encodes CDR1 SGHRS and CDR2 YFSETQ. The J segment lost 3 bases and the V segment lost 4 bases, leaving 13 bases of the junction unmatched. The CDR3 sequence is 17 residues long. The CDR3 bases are TGCGCCAGCAGCAAAGGACTAGCGAGGGCAGAGGAAGAGACCCAGTACTTC. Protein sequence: CASSKGLARAEEETQYF.

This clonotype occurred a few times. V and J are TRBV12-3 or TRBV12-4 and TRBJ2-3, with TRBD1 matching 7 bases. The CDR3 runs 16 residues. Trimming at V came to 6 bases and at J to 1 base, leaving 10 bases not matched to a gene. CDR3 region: CASSVRRDSRTDTQYF. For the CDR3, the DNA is TGTGCCAGCAGCGTCCGCCGGGACAGTCGCACAGATACGCAGTATTTT.

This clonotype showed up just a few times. The CDR3 spells CASSQMAGRELFF. The CDR3 nucleotides read TGCGCCAGCAGCCAGATGGCTGGGAGGGAGCTGTTTTTT. V usage is TRBV4-3 and J usage is TRBJ2-2; D remains ambiguous. Trimming removed 3 bases from V and 9 bases from J, with 11 bases in between. Looked up from germline, CDR1 is LGHNA and CDR2 is YSLEER. CDR3 length equals 13 residues.

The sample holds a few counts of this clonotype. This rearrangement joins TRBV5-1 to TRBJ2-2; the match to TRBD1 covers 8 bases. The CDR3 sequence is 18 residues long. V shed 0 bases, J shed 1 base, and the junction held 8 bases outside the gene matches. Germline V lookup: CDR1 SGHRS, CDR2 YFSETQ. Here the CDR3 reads CASSLGDRRTLNTGELFF. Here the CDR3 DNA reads TGCGCCAGCAGCTTGGGGGACAGGAGGACACTGAACACCGGGGAGCTGTTTTTT.

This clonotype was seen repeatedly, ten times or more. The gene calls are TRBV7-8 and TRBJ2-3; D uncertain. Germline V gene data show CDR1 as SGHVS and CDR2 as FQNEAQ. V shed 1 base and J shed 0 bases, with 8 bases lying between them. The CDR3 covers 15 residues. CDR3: CASSLELVSTDTQYF. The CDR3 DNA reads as TGTGCCAGCAGCTTAGAGTTGGTTAGCACAGATACGCAGTATTTT.

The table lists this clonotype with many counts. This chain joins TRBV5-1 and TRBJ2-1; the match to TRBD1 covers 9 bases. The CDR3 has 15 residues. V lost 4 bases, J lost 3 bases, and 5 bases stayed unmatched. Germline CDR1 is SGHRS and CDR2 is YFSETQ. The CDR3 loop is CASSLPGQGYNEQFF. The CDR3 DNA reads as TGCGCCAGCAGCCTTCCGGGACAGGGCTACAATGAGCAGTTCTTC. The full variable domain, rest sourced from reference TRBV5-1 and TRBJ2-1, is KAGVTQTPRYLIKTRGQQVTLSCSPISGHRSVSWYQQTPGQGLQFLFEYFSETQRNKGNFPGRFSGRQFSNSRSEMNVSTLELGDSALYLCASSLPGQGYNEQFFGPGTRLTVL.

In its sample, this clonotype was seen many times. In DNA, the CDR3 is TGTGCCAGCAGCTTAGTGGCGTCCTATGGCTACACCTTC. Its translation: CASSLVASYGYTF. This chain links TRBV7-2 with TRBJ1-2; D is unclear. Germline lookup yields CDR1 SGHTA and CDR2 FQGNSA. Trimming pared 1 base from V and 4 bases from J, leaving 7 bases between. This CDR3 has 13 residues. Full variable domain (rest looked up from reference TRBV7-2 and TRBJ1-2): GAGVSQSPSNKVTEKGKDVELRCDPISGHTALYWYRQSLGQGLEFLIYFQGNSAPDKSGLPSDRFSAERTGGSVSTLTIQRTQQEDSAVYLCASSLVASYGYTFGSGTRLTVV.

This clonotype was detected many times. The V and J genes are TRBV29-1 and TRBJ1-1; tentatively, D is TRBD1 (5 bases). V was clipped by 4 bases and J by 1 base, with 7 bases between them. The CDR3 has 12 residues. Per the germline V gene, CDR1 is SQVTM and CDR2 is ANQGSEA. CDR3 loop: CSVAGGNTEAFF. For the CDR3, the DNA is TGCAGCGTTGCGGGGGGGAACACTGAAGCTTTCTTT. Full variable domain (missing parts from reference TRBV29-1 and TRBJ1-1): SAVISQKPSRDICQRGTSLTIQCQVDSQVTMMFWYRQQPGQSLTLIATANQGSEATYESGFVIDKFPISRPNLTFSTLTVSNMSPEDSSIYLCSVAGGNTEAFFGQGTRLTVV.

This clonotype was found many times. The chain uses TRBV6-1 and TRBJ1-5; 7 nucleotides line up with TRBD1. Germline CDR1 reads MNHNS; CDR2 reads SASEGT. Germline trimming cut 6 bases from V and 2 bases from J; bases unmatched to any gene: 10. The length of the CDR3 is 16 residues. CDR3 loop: CASREQGNAGNQPQHF. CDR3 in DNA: TGTGCCAGCAGGGAACAGGGGAATGCGGGCAATCAGCCCCAGCATTTT.

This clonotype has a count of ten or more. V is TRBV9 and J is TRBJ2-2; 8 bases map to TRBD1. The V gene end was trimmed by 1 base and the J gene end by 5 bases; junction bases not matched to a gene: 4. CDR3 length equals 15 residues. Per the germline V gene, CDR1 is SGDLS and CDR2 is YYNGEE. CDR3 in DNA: TGTGCCAGCAGCGTAACAGGGGGTATTACCGGGGAGCTGTTTTTT. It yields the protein CASSVTGGITGELFF.

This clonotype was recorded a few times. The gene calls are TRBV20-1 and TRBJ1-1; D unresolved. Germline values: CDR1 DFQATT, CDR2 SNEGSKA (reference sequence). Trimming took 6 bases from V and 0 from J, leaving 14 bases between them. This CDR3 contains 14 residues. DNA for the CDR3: TGCAGTGCAACCGCTGGGTTTGTGAACACTGAAGCTTTCTTT. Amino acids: CSATAGFVNTEAFF.